The next 21 T cell receptor beta chains were all read from a single sample in a study of T-cell reconstitution after alpha-beta-depleted transplantation in children (dated by TCRdb to 2016 to 2017). What the treatment or condition label conveys for this sample: allogeneic hematopoietic cell transplantation with graft depleted of TCRalphabeta T cells and CD19 B cells. Receptors were amplified or captured by PCR. The data were produced on an Illumina HiSeq 2500. To normalize quantification of the TCRbeta repertoire, the TCR libraries were built with molecular barcoding that relied on unique molecular identifiers. The raw public data were reprocessed by TCRdb itself: fastp quality trimming at Q25, MiXCR clonotype calling, in-frame beta chains only. Records with the same CDR3 protein are collapsed into one entry carrying the most frequent genes and DNA. A total of 80,000 or so distinct CDR3 sequences appear in this sample, less than 15% of them only once. In total, the top ten clones hold about 30% of the sample.

The starting material was PBMCs, mostly from graft donor cells, obtained 180 days after TCRalphabeta/CD19-depleted stem cell transplant. The receptors derive from a male patient aged 2 to 10 who had a stem cell transplant for acute lymphoblastic leukemia, so the T cells may come from the graft donor.

The sample holds a few counts of this clonotype. The chain has TRBV20-1 and TRBJ2-7; D might be TRBD1 (6 bases). This CDR3 is built from 11 residues. Germline CDR1 is DFQATT and CDR2 is SNEGSKA (reference sequence). V lost 6 bases to trimming and J lost 5 bases, with 11 bases between them. CDR3 in DNA: TGCAGTGCCAACAGGGACCACGAGCAGTACTTC. Amino acid sequence: CSANRDHEQYF.

As for this clonotype: Possible read error: a much larger clone is one base away. The chain couples TRBV20-1 to TRBJ2-5; D may be TRBD2 (5 bases). The CDR3 covers 18 residues. Germline-derived CDR1 and CDR2 are DFQATT and SNEGSKA (reference sequence). DNA of the CDR3: TGCAGTGCTCCCGTCCGAACAAAGGTCTCTGGACGTGGGGAGACCCAGTGCTTC. Its protein is CSAPVRTKVSGRGETQCF.

J is TRBJ2-1 and V is TRBV6-5; 10 bases match TRBD2. There are 14 residues in the CDR3. CDR1 MNHEY and CDR2 SVGAGI come from the germline V gene. V dropped 5 bases and J dropped 2; count of bases not matched to a gene: 0. The DNA of the CDR3 is TGTGCCAGCAGTACTAGCGGGACCTACAATGAGCAGTTCTTC. This gives the protein CASSTSGTYNEQFF.

This clonotype was detected a few times. The chain is built from TRBV5-1 and TRBJ2-6, with D hard to call. The V gene's germline CDR1 is SGHRS and CDR2 YFSETQ. Trimming removed 0 bases from V and 4 bases from J, with 20 bases in between. This CDR3 contains 19 residues. The CDR3 DNA reads as TGCGCCAGCAGCTTGGTTCTCGGGCAATCCCTGGGGGGGGCCAACGTCCTGACTTTC. It translates to CASSLVLGQSLGGANVLTF.

This clonotype was seen only a few times. This CDR3 is CSALSGYPPYEQYF. The DNA of the CDR3 is TGCAGTGCTCTTAGCGGGTACCCCCCCTACGAGCAGTACTTC. J is TRBJ2-7 and V is TRBV20-1; 7 nucleotides match TRBD2. CDR1 is DFQATT, CDR2 SNEGSKA, per germline (reference sequence). CDR3 length: 14 residues. Trimming took 5 bases from V and 2 from J; bases not matched to a gene: 9.

This clonotype was observed a handful of times. This rearrangement joins TRBV4-1 to TRBJ2-5; 10 bases line up with TRBD1. This CDR3 spans 16 amino acids. J lost 5 bases, V lost 0 bases, and 6 bases had no gene match. Germline CDR1 MGHRA, CDR2 YSYEKL. CDR3 coding DNA: TGCGCCAGCAGCCAAGATAGAGACAGGGGGCGGGAGACCCAGTACTTC. Translation gives CASSQDRDRGRETQYF.

This clonotype was found a few times. The gene calls are TRBV7-6 and TRBJ2-7; no reliable D call. V was shortened by 5 bases and J by 3 bases, with 17 bases between the two germline ends. This CDR3 region has 15 residues. Germline CDR1 SGHVS, CDR2 FNYEAQ. CDR3 amino acids: CASSPGPQRDYEQYF. The CDR3 bases are TGTGCCAGCAGCCCTGGACCCCAACGAGACTACGAGCAGTACTTC.

The chain joins TRBV29-1 to TRBJ1-1, with 7 bases that match TRBD1. Germline V lookup: CDR1 SQVTM, CDR2 ANQGSEA. This CDR3 is 14 amino acids long. CDR3 nucleotides: TGCACCGTGGGGGGACAGTCAATCGGTTCCGAAGCTTTCTTT. This sequence encodes CTVGGQSIGSEAFF.

This clonotype was seen a handful of times. V is TRBV5-1 and J is TRBJ2-1; 9 bases fit TRBD2. Germline CDR1 SGHRS, CDR2 YFSETQ. Trimming at V came to 8 bases and at J to 6 bases, leaving 9 bases not matched to a gene. This CDR3 region has 14 residues. CDR3 bases: TGCGCCAGTAAGACCGCGGGAGGGCCCAATGAGCAGTTCTTC. The encoded protein is CASKTAGGPNEQFF.

This clonotype has at least ten counts. V and J are TRBV9 and TRBJ2-1, with TRBD1 identical over 7 bases. The CDR3 runs 17 residues. Germline V gene data show CDR1 as SGDLS and CDR2 as YYNGEE. V lost 3 bases and J lost 2; bases outside the gene matches: 11. CDR3 sequence reads: CASSGGPNRGTYNEQFF. CDR3 sequence (DNA): TGTGCCAGCAGCGGGGGCCCGAACAGGGGCACCTACAATGAGCAGTTCTTC.

This clonotype was detected a few times. This chain links TRBV5-6 with TRBJ1-2, with a weak D call TRBD1 (6 bases). Trimming took 0 bases from V and 4 from J, leaving 7 bases between them. Germline assignment: CDR1 SGHDT and CDR2 YYEEEE. The CDR3 has 13 amino acids. Written as DNA, the CDR3 is TGTGCCAGCAGCTTGGGGACAGCCTATGGCTACACCTTC. This translates into CASSLGTAYGYTF.

This clonotype was observed a few times. The chain carries TRBV6-6 and TRBJ2-7; no reliable D call. In germline, CDR1 is MNHNY, CDR2 SVGAGI (reference sequence). This CDR3 contains 11 residues. Trimming removed 6 bases at V and 7 bases at J, with 10 bases between. The CDR3 here is CASRDEGEQYF. As DNA, the CDR3 is TGTGCCAGCAGGGACGAAGGGGAGCAGTACTTC.

This clonotype was detected only a few times. The rearrangement joins TRBV10-3 to TRBJ2-2; no definite D call. In germline, CDR1 is ENHRY, CDR2 SYGVKD. The CDR3 has 14 residues. V lost 7 bases and J lost 2, with 11 bases in between. CDR3 coding DNA: TGTGCCATCAATCCGGGTCAAAACACCGGGGAGCTGTTTTTT. Its translation is CAINPGQNTGELFF.

The V gene is TRBV15, the J gene TRBJ2-5; D might be TRBD2 (5 bases). The CDR3 is 16 amino acids. In germline, CDR1 is LNHNV, CDR2 YYDKDF (reference sequence). Trimming pared 0 bases from V and 4 bases from J, leaving 15 bases between. DNA for the CDR3: TGTGCCACCAGCAGAGATCAAACCGGACGGGGAGAGACCCAGTACTTC. This gives the protein CATSRDQTGRGETQYF.

This clonotype was counted only a few times. V gene TRBV7-9 combines with J gene TRBJ2-5, with TRBD2 identical over 7 bases. V shed 5 bases and J 2 bases; nucleotides not matched to a gene: 8. This CDR3 region has 15 residues. Germline V gene lookup returns CDR1 SEHNR and CDR2 FQNEAQ (reference sequence). CDR3 residues: CASSRGGADQETQYF. DNA for the CDR3: TGTGCCAGCAGCCGCGGGGGAGCGGATCAAGAGACCCAGTACTTC. The complete variable domain, with remaining parts taken from reference TRBV7-9 and TRBJ2-5, reads DTGVSQNPRHKITKRGQNVTFRCDPISEHNRLYWYRQTLGQGPEFLTYFQNEAQLEKSRLLSDRFSAERPKGSFSTLEIQRTEQGDSAMYLCASSRGGADQETQYFGPGTRLLVL.

This clonotype was counted only a few times. The chain joins TRBV6-1 to TRBJ2-7, with D uncertain. There are 14 residues in the CDR3. V was shortened by 2 bases and J by 1 base, with 9 bases between the two germline ends. Germline lookup yields CDR1 MNHNS and CDR2 SASEGT. CDR3: CASSEPSRSYEQYF. The CDR3 bases are TGTGCCAGCAGTGAACCCAGCAGGTCCTACGAGCAGTACTTC.

The chain links TRBV20-1 to TRBJ1-3; no clear D. In germline, CDR1 is DFQATT, CDR2 SNEGSKA (reference sequence). This CDR3 has 13 amino acids. Between the trimmed V and J ends, which lost 6 bases and 0 bases, there was a span of 9 bases. The CDR3 region has the DNA TGCAGTGCCCGCAGGTTCTCTGGAAACACCATATATTTT. Translating gives CSARRFSGNTIYF.

The chain joins TRBV12-3 or TRBV12-4 to TRBJ1-1; the D is unclear. Trimming stripped 3 bases from V and 3 bases from J, with 11 bases between. The CDR3 runs to 14 residues. The CDR3 sequence: CASSFRKGYTEAFF. CDR3 nucleotide sequence: TGTGCCAGCAGTTTTAGAAAAGGGTACACTGAAGCTTTCTTT.

This clonotype was observed many times. J is TRBJ2-5 and V is TRBV20-1; TRBD1 agrees at 8 bases. V lost 0 bases and J lost 5; bases outside the gene matches: 8. Germline CDR1 is DFQATT and CDR2 is SNEGSKA (reference sequence). This CDR3 comprises 15 residues. This CDR3 is CSARDSQGAGETQYF. The CDR3 DNA is TGCAGTGCTAGAGATTCCCAGGGGGCAGGGGAGACCCAGTACTTC.

This clonotype occurred many times. This chain joins TRBV12-3 or TRBV12-4 and TRBJ2-6; unclear D gene. The CDR3 is 17 residues long. Trimming cost V 3 bases and J 0 bases, with 12 bases left between them. For the CDR3, the DNA is TGTGCCAGCAGTTTCAGGAAGGGCCTCTCTGGGGCCAACGTCCTGACTTTC. Residues: CASSFRKGLSGANVLTF.

As for this clonotype: The junction differs from germline at one of its ends, possibly a read error. J is TRBJ2-3 and V is TRBV7-2, with 10 nucleotides matching TRBD2. The CDR3 consists of 14 residues. CDR1 and CDR2 (germline): SGHTA, FQGNSA. CDR3 in amino acids: CASSIAGGADTQYF. The CDR3 bases are TGTGCCAGCAGCATAGCGGGGGGAGCAGATACGCAGTATTTT. The full variable domain, in which reference TRBV7-2 and TRBJ2-3 provide the parts outside the CDR3, is GAGVSQSPSNKVTEKGKDVELRCDPISGHTALYWYRQSLGQGLEFLIYFQGNSAPDKSGLPSDRFSAERTGGSVSTLTIQRTQQEDSAVYLCASSIAGGADTQYFGPGTRLTVL.